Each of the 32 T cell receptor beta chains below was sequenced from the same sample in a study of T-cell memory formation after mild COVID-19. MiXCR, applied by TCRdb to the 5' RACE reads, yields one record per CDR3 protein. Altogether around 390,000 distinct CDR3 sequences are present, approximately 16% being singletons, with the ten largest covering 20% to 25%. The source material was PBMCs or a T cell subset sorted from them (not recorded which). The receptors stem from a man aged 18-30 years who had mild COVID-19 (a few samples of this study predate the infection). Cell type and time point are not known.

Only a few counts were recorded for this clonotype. CDR3 sequence reads: CASSLAGGPRETQYF. The DNA of the CDR3 is TGTGCCAGCAGTCTAGCGGGGGGGCCGCGAGAGACCCAGTACTTC. The chain has TRBV6-5 and TRBJ2-5; 12 bases are shared with TRBD2. The V segment lost 5 bases and the J segment 4 bases; nucleotides outside the gene matches: 5. CDR3 length: 15 amino acids. Germline values: CDR1 MNHEY, CDR2 SVGAGI.

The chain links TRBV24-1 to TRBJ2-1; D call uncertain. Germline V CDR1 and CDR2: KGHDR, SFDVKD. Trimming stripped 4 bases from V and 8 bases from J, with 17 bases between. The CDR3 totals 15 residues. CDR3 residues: CATSESLRGPDEQFF. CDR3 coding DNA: TGTGCCACCAGTGAGTCCCTCCGTGGGCCCGATGAGCAGTTCTTC.

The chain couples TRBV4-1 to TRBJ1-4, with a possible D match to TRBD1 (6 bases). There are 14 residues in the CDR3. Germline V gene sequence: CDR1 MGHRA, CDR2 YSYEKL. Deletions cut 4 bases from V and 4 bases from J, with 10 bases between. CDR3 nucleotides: TGCGCCAGCAGCCCAGGACAGTTTAATGAAAAACTGTTTTTT. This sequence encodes CASSPGQFNEKLFF.

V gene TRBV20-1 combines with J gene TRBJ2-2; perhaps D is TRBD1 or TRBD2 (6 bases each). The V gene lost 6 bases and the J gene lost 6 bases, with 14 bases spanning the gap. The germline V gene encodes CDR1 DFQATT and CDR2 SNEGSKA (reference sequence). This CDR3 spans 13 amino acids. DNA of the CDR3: TGCAGTGCCGGACGAGGGGGGCCCGGGGAGCTGTTTTTT. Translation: CSAGRGGPGELFF.

The CDR3 DNA sequence: TGTGCCAGCAGCTCCCAAACCGGTCAGCCCCAGCATTTT. The encoded protein is CASSSQTGQPQHF. The chain is built from TRBV7-9 and TRBJ1-5; D ambiguous. Germline V gives CDR1 SEHNR, CDR2 FQNEAQ (reference sequence). The CDR3 is 13 amino acids. Trimming stripped 4 bases from V and 6 bases from J, with 10 bases between.

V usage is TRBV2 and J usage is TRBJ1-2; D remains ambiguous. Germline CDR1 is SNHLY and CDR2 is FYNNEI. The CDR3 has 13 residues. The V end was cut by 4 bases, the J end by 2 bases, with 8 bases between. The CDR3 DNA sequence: TGTGCCAGCAGTGTACCCGCGAACTATGGCTACACCTTC. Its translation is CASSVPANYGYTF.

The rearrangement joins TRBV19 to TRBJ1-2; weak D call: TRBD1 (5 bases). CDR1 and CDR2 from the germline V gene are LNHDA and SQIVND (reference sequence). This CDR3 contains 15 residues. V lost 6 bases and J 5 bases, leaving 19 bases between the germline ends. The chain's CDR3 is CASRKTGDLGYGYTF. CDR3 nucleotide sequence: TGTGCCAGTAGGAAAACAGGCGACTTGGGGTATGGCTACACCTTC.

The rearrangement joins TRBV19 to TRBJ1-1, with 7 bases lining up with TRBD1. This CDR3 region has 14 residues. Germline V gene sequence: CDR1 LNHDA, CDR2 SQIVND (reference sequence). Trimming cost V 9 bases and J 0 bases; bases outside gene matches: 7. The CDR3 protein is CARTRGEMNTEAFF. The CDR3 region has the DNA TGTGCCAGGACCAGGGGGGAAATGAACACTGAAGCTTTCTTT. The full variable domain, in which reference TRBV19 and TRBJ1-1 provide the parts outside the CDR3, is DGGITQSPKYLFRKEGQNVTLSCEQNLNHDAMYWYRQDPGQGLRLIYYSQIVNDFQKGDIAEGYSVSREKKESFPLTVTSAQKNPTAFYLCARTRGEMNTEAFFGQGTRLTVV.

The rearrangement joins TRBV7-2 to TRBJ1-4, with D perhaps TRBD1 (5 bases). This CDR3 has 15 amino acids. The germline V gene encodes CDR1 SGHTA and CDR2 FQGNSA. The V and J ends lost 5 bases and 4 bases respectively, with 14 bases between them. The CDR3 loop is CASSPSGGGNEKLFF. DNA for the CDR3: TGTGCCAGCAGCCCCTCGGGCGGGGGTAATGAAAAACTGTTTTTT.

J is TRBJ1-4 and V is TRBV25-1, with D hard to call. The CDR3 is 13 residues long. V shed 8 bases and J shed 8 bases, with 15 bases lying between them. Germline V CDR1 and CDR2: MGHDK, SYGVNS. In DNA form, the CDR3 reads TGTGCCAGCCCTATGGGGTTACGAGAAAAACTGTTTTTT. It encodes CASPMGLREKLFF.

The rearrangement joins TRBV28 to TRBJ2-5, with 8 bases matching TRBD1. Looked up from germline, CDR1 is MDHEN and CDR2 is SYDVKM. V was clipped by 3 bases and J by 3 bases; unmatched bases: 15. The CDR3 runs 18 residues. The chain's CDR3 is CASSFSVLDRVMKETQYF. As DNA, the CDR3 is TGTGCCAGCAGTTTCTCCGTGTTGGACAGGGTTATGAAAGAGACCCAGTACTTC.

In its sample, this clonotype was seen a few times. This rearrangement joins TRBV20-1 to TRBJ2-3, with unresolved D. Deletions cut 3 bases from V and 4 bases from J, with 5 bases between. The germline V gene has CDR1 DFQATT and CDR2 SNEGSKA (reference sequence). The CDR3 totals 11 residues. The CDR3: CSASLADTQYF. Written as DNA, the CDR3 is TGCAGTGCTAGCCTCGCAGATACGCAGTATTTT.

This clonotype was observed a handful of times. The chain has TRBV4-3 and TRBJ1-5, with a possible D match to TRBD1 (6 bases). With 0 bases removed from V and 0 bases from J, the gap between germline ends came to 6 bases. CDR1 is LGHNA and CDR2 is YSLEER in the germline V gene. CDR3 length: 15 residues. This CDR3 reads CASSQEQGSNQPQHF. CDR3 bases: TGCGCCAGCAGCCAAGAACAGGGTAGCAATCAGCCCCAGCATTTT.

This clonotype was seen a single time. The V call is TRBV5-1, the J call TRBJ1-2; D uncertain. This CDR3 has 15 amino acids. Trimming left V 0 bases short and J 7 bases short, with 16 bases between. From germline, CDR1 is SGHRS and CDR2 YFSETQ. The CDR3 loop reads CASSLVGPPLIGYTF. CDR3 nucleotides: TGCGCCAGCAGCTTGGTGGGTCCTCCCCTGATTGGCTACACCTTC.

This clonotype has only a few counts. CDR3 amino acids: CASSLGASSTDTQYF. CDR3 nucleotide sequence: TGTGCCAGCAGCCTGGGGGCCTCTAGCACAGATACGCAGTATTTT. The chain links TRBV12-3 or TRBV12-4 to TRBJ2-3, with D possibly being TRBD1 (6 bases). The CDR3 loop spans 15 amino acids. Trimming took off 6 bases at V and 0 bases at J, with 13 bases between the two ends.

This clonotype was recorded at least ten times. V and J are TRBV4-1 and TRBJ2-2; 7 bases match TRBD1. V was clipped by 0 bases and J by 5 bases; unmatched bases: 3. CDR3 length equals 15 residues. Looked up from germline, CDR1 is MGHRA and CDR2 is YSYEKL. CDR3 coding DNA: TGCGCCAGCAGCCAAGAGGGGACAGAGACCGGGGAGCTGTTTTTT. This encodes CASSQEGTETGELFF.

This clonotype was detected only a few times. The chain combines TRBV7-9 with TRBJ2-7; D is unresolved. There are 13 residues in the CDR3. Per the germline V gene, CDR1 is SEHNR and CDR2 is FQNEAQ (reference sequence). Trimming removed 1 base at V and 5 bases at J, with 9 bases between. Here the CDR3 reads CASSLGSADEQYF. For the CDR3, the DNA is TGTGCCAGCAGCTTAGGGTCTGCCGACGAGCAGTACTTC.

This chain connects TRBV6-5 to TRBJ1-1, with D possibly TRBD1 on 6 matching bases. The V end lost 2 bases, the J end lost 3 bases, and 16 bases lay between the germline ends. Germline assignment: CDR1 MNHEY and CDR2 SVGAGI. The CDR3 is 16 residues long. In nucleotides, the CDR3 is TGTGCCAGCAGTTACGGGGGGGGCGTGTTGGACACTGAAGCTTTCTTT. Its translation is CASSYGGGVLDTEAFF.

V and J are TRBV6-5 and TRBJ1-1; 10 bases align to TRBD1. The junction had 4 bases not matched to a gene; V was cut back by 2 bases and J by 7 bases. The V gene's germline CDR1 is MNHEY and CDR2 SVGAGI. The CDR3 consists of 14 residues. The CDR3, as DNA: TGTGCCAGCAGTTACGACAGGGGGCGCGGTGAAGCTTTCTTT. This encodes CASSYDRGRGEAFF.

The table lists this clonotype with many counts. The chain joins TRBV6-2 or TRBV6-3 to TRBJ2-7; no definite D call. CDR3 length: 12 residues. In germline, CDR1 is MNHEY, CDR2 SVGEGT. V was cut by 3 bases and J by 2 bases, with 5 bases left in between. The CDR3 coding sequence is TGTGCCAGCAGTTATCCGGCCTACGAGCAGTACTTC. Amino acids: CASSYPAYEQYF.

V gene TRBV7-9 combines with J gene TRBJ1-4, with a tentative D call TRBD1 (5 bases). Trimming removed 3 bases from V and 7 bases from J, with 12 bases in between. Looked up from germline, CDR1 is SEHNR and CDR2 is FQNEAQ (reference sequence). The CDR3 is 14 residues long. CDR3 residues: CASSFRGEAEKLFF. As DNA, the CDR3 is TGTGCCAGCAGCTTTCGGGGGGAAGCTGAAAAACTGTTTTTT.

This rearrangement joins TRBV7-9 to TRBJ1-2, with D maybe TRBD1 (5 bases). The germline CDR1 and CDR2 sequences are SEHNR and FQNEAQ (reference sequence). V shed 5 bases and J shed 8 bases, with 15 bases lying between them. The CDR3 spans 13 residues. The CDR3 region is CASSQSGTLGYTF. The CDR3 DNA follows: TGTGCCAGCAGCCAGTCCGGGACGCTCGGCTACACCTTC.

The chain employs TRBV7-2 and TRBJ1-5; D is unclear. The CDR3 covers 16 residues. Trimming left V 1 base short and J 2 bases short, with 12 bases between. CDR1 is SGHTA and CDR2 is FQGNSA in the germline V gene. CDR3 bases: TGTGCCAGCAGCTTAGTTCCAGGCGGGCGCAATCAGCCCCAGCATTTT. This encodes CASSLVPGGRNQPQHF. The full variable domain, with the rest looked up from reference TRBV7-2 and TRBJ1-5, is GAGVSQSPSNKVTEKGKDVELRCDPISGHTALYWYRQSLGQGLEFLIYFQGNSAPDKSGLPSDRFSAERTGGSVSTLTIQRTQQEDSAVYLCASSLVPGGRNQPQHFGDGTRLSIL.

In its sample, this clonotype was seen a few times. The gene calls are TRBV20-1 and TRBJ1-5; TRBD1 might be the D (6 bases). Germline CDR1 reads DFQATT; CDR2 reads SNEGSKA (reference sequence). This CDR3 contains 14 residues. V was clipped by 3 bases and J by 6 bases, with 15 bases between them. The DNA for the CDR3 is TGCAGTGCTAGTTCTTCGGGGGGCCTTCAGCCCCAGCATTTT. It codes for CSASSSGGLQPQHF.

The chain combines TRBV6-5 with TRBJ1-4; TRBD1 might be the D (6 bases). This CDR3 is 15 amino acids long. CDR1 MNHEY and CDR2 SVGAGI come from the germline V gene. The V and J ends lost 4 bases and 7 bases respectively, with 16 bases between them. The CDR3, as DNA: TGTGCCAGCAGTTCTCGGACAGACGGGGGTGAAAAACTGTTTTTT. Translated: CASSSRTDGGEKLFF.

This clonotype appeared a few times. The CDR3 protein is CASSPRLADPSSYNEQFF. The CDR3 DNA follows: TGTGCCAGCAGCCCCAGACTAGCGGACCCGTCCTCCTACAATGAGCAGTTCTTC. The chain recombines TRBV7-2 with TRBJ2-1; 9 nucleotides align to TRBD2. CDR1 is SGHTA, CDR2 FQGNSA, per germline. This CDR3 has 18 amino acids. V lost 5 bases and J lost 0; bases outside the gene matches: 11.

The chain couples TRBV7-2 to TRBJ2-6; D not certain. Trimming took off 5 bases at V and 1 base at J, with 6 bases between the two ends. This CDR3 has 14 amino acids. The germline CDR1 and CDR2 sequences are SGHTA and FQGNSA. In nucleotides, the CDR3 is TGTGCCAGCAGCGAACTATCTGGGGCCAACGTCCTGACTTTC. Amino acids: CASSELSGANVLTF.

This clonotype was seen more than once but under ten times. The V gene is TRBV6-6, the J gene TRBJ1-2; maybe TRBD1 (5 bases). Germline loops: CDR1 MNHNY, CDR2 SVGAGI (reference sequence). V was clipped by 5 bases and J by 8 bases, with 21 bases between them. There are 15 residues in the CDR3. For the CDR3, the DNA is TGTGCCAGCAGTCACACGGGGACGGACTTGGGAGGCTACACCTTC. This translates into CASSHTGTDLGGYTF.

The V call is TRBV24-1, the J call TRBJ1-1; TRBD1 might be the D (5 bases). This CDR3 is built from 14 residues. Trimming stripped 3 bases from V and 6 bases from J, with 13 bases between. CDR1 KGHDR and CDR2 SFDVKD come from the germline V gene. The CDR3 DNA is TGTGCCACCAGTGATCCCAGGGTTAGCGCTGAAGCTTTCTTT. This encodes CATSDPRVSAEAFF.

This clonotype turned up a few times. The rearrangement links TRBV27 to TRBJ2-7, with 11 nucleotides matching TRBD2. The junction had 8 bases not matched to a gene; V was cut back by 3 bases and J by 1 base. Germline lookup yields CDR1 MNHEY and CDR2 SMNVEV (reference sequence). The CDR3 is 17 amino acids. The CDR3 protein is CASSFAASGGFSYEQYF. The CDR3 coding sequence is TGTGCCAGCAGTTTTGCGGCTAGCGGGGGGTTTTCCTACGAGCAGTACTTC.

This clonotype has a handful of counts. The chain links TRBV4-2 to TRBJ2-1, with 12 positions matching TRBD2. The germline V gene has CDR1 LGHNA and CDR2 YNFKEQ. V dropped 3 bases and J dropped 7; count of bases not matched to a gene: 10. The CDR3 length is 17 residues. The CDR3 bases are TGTGCCAGCAGCCAGGAGCTAGCGGGGGGGCCTATGAATGAGCAGTTCTTC. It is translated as CASSQELAGGPMNEQFF.

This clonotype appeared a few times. The CDR3 region has the DNA TGTGCCAGCAGTTTATGGACAGGGGAGGGTCAGCCCCAGCATTTT. Its protein is CASSLWTGEGQPQHF. The V and J genes are TRBV12-3 or TRBV12-4 and TRBJ1-5; TRBD1 matches 9 bases. The CDR3 is made up of 15 amino acids. J was trimmed by 6 bases and V by 2 bases; bases with no gene match: 5.